This T cell receptor beta chain stems from a study of blood T cell repertoires in COVID-19. Overall study context: COVID-19 samples, acute and convalescent, were from the United States, Italy and Spain. Sources were T cells, B-cell-depleted T cells, or PBMCs; the material itself was cDNA or gDNA.

This CDR3 is built from 16 residues. Germline trimming cut 3 bases from V and 3 bases from J; bases unmatched to any gene: 7. Germline CDR1 is SGDLS and CDR2 is YYNGEE. In the original analysis: Nucleated cell number was recorded as an estimate derived from reference gene primer amplification. Some clones are missing from TCRdb's copy, which holds only in-frame ones; the method was immunoSEQ multiplex PCR. The D gene and trimming were derived from the DNA, and the V and J assignments and clone size from that table. The sample comprises fewer than 250,000 clones, 83% of which are singletons, and approximately 2.9% rests with the top ten.

The sequence came from a man between 50 and 59 years old with active or convalescent COVID-19. The sequencing input was peripheral blood. This sequence joins TRBV9 and TRBJ2-3; 10 bases match TRBD2. The chain's CDR3 is CASSEEGTSVTDTQYF. The CDR3 coding sequence is TGTGCCAGCAGCGAGGAGGGGACTAGCGTGACAGATACGCAGTATTTT.